This T cell receptor (beta chain) was sequenced in a study of cytomegalovirus exposure and HLA in healthy donors. Overall study results and limits: More clonal expansion characterized HLA-associated TCR beta chains than equally common others in a later analysis. In a later analysis, several top co-occurrence clusters appeared linked to parvovirus B19, influenza, CMV and Epstein-Barr virus. Information on immune exposure was restricted to one variable (CMV serostatus). Sequencing artifact likely explains a cluster of highly shared sequence variants.

Germline loops: CDR1 MNHNS, CDR2 SASEGT. J was trimmed by 7 bases and V by 6 bases; bases with no gene match: 8. The CDR3 consists of 13 residues. A note on this clone: Its antigen is as yet unknown.

PCR involved 60 Vbeta and 13 Jbeta primers. The method was immunoSEQ multiplex PCR; TCRdb's version includes in-frame clones alone and lacks a portion of them. The sample carries 110,000 or so clones, roughly 80% recorded once. The clonotype originates from a woman in her twenties or thirties in good health and CMV-seropositive. The source material was PBMCs. This chain connects TRBV6-1 to TRBJ2-7, with 8 positions matching TRBD1. This chain's CDR3 is CASRGQDIGEQYF. Here the CDR3 DNA reads TGTGCCAGCAGGGGACAGGACATCGGTGAGCAGTACTTC.